These T cell receptor beta chains were read from a single sample in a study of cytomegalovirus exposure and HLA in healthy donors. Produced via immunoSEQ multiplex PCR; TCRdb's table is partial and in-frame only. The sample carries tens of thousands of clones, more than 75% recorded once. The sample consisted of PBMCs. These receptors came from a man under 40 in good health and CMV-seropositive. CDR3s include the opening cysteine and the closing phenylalanine or tryptophan. D genes are given only for firm matches.

TRBJ2-7 | 16 | TRBV4-2 | TRBD2 | TGTGCCAGCAGCCATCAAATCGGGACTAGCGGCTACGAGCAGTACTTC | CASSHQIGTSGYEQYF
TRBJ1-3 | 17 | TRBV30 | NA | TGTGCCTGGACAGTGAGTGGGGCAGTAACCTCTGGAAACACCATATATTTT | CAWTVSGAVTSGNTIYF
TRBJ2-3 | 15 | TRBV25-1 | TRBD2 | TGTGCCAGCAGTAAACTAGCGGGAGGGACAGATACGCAGTATTTT | CASSKLAGGTDTQYF
TRBJ2-5 | 15 | TRBV7-9 | NA | TGTGCCAGCAGCAAACAGGGTGGAGCTGGCGAGACCCAGTACTTC | CASSKQGGAGETQYF
TRBJ2-7 | 13 | TRBV4-1 | NA | TGCGCCAGCAGCCAAAATAGAGCCTACGAGCAGTACTTC | CASSQNRAYEQYF
TRBJ2-1 | 14 | TRBV6-4 | TRBD2 | TGTGCCAGCAGACGACTAGCGAGCCACAATGAGCAGTTCTTC | CASRRLASHNEQFF
TRBJ1-2 | 18 | TRBV7-9 | TRBD1 | TGTGCCAGCAGCCCCTCAGCTCCGGACGGGACAGGCCTATCCGGCTACACCTTC | CASSPSAPDGTGLSGYTF
TRBJ1-3 | 18 | TRBV7-8 | NA | TGTGCCAGCAGCTTATCGGTGGCCCGGGGATTCTCTGGAAACACCATATATTTT | CASSLSVARGFSGNTIYF
TRBJ2-6 | 17 | TRBV10-2 | NA | TGCGCCAGCAACGACGGGGAAGGGGGCTCTGGGGCCAACGTCCTGACTTTC | CASNDGEGGSGANVLTF
TRBJ2-5 | 16 | TRBV4-1 | NA | TGCGCCAGCAGCCAAGCTCCTGCTCCGGGAGAAGAGACCCAGTACTTC | CASSQAPAPGEETQYF
TRBJ1-5 | 16 | TRBV10-2 | TRBD1 | TGCGCCAGCAGGGAGGACAGGGGGCTGTCAGATCAGCCCCAGCATTTT | CASREDRGLSDQPQHF
TRBJ2-3 | 17 | TRBV7-6 | NA | TGTGCCAGCAGCTTAGATCTTGGTTCAGGGGACACAGATACGCAGTATTTT | CASSLDLGSGDTDTQYF
TRBJ2-5 | 13 | TRBV11-2 | TRBD2 | TGTGCCAGCAGCCTAAGCGGGGAGGGGTCCCCGTACTTC | CASSLSGEGSPYF
TRBJ2-2 | 10 | TRBV28 | NA | TGTGCCAGCAGCTCCGGGGAGCTGTTTTTT | CASSSGELFF